Below, 30 T cell receptor beta chains from the same sample are listed, as sequenced in a study of T cell responses to AZD1222 COVID-19 vaccine. The data were produced by immunoSEQ multiplex PCR, yet TCRdb's version contains in-frame clones alone and is incomplete. The sample has about 120,000 clones; 90% to 95% are singletons. Here the sequenced sample was peripheral blood, taken on day 0 of AZD1222 vaccination. Receptors originate from an adult in good health.

The chain recombines TRBV2 with TRBJ1-5, with unresolved D. This CDR3 contains 13 residues. In germline, CDR1 is SNHLY, CDR2 FYNNEI. With 2 bases removed from V and 6 bases from J, the gap between germline ends came to 8 bases. The CDR3 reads CASSEYRTQPQHF. CDR3 coding DNA: TGTGCCAGCAGTGAATACAGAACTCAGCCCCAGCATTTT.

The chain employs TRBV5-1 and TRBJ2-4; 9 bases match TRBD2. V was clipped by 5 bases and J by 0 bases; unmatched bases: 27. The CDR3 contains 23 residues. Germline V gene lookup returns CDR1 SGHRS and CDR2 YFSETQ. The DNA of the CDR3 is TGCGCCAGCAGAAATACCAGGGAACCGGGAATAGCGGGAGACCTCCTAGCCAAAAACATTCAGTACTTC. Its translation: CASRNTREPGIAGDLLAKNIQYF.

The chain is built from TRBV7-2 and TRBJ1-3; D remains unclear. The germline gives CDR1 SGHTA, CDR2 FQGNSA. The CDR3 runs to 16 residues. V lost 1 base, J lost 0 bases, and 10 bases lay in between. The DNA of the CDR3 is TGTGCCAGCAGCTTAGGAGAAGCTTACTCTGGAAACACCATATATTTT. Translated: CASSLGEAYSGNTIYF.

The gene calls are TRBV4-1 and TRBJ2-1; TRBD2 matches at 12 bases. Germline loops: CDR1 MGHRA, CDR2 YSYEKL. Losses at the gene ends were 5 bases for V and 7 bases for J; bases not matched to a gene: 12. The CDR3 covers 17 residues. CDR3 amino acids: CASSTQTTSGSGNEQFF. Written as DNA, the CDR3 is TGCGCCAGCAGCACCCAAACGACTAGCGGGAGTGGGAATGAGCAGTTCTTC.

V is TRBV30 and J is TRBJ1-2; 7 bases are a match to TRBD1. This CDR3 region has 15 residues. The junction had 7 bases not matched to a gene; V was cut back by 3 bases and J by 0 bases. Germline CDR1 and CDR2: GTSNPN and SVGIG (reference sequence). The chain's CDR3 is CAWSRQGWTNYGYTF. CDR3 coding DNA: TGTGCCTGGAGCCGACAGGGTTGGACTAACTATGGCTACACCTTC.

The V gene is TRBV13, the J gene TRBJ1-5; D remains ambiguous. This CDR3 comprises 12 residues. Trimming shortened V by 0 bases and J by 6 bases, and 3 bases separated the two germline ends. Looked up from germline, CDR1 is PRHDT and CDR2 is FYEKMQ (reference sequence). The DNA for the CDR3 is TGTGCCAGCAGCTTAGGAGGTCAGCCCCAGCATTTT. Translation: CASSLGGQPQHF.

V gene TRBV7-8 combines with J gene TRBJ2-3, with 10 bases matching TRBD2. CDR3 length: 15 amino acids. Trimming cost V 4 bases and J 1 base; bases outside gene matches: 2. Germline V CDR1 and CDR2: SGHVS, FQNEAQ. The CDR3 here is CASSSSGSRTDTQYF. The CDR3 region has the DNA TGTGCCAGCAGCTCTAGCGGGAGCCGCACAGATACGCAGTATTTT.

The chain employs TRBV4-1 and TRBJ2-1, with D perhaps being TRBD1 or TRBD2 (5 bases each). Per the germline V gene, CDR1 is MGHRA and CDR2 is YSYEKL. V was shortened by 1 base and J by 9 bases, with 13 bases between the two germline ends. CDR3 length: 14 residues. The CDR3 loop reads CASSQGSGAFEQFF. CDR3 DNA sequence: TGCGCCAGCAGCCAAGGGTCCGGGGCTTTTGAGCAGTTCTTC.

The CDR3: CASRTLAGVTYEQYF. CDR3 nucleotides: TGTGCCAGCAGGACACTAGCGGGAGTGACCTACGAGCAGTACTTC. This chain uses TRBV6-5 with TRBJ2-7; 11 bases are shared with TRBD2. This CDR3 spans 15 amino acids. J lost 2 bases, V lost 6 bases, and 6 bases had no gene match. The V gene's germline CDR1 is MNHEY and CDR2 SVGAGI.

The chain carries TRBV5-1 and TRBJ1-3; D is perhaps TRBD1 (6 bases). The CDR3 is 17 amino acids. Germline assignment: CDR1 SGHRS and CDR2 YFSETQ. V dropped 0 bases and J dropped 0 bases, with 13 bases sitting between them. This chain's CDR3 is CASSLAGGTRSGNTIYF. The CDR3 nucleotides read TGCGCCAGCAGCTTGGCGGGAGGGACACGCTCTGGAAACACCATATATTTT.

The J gene is TRBJ2-3, the V gene TRBV3-1 (or the pseudogene TRBV3-2), with 13 bases lining up with TRBD2. J lost 4 bases, V lost 0 bases, and 10 bases had no gene match. This CDR3 comprises 19 residues. Looked up from germline, CDR1 is LGHDT and CDR2 is YNNKEL (reference sequence). In DNA form, the CDR3 reads TGTGCCAGCAGCCAAGATTTTTTCCGGACTAGCGGGAGCCCAGATACGCAGTATTTT. It specifies CASSQDFFRTSGSPDTQYF.

This clone was observed a single time. The CDR3 nucleotides read TGCGCCAGCAGTCATAAAGGACTAGCGGGAACCGGGGAGCTGTTTTTT. It specifies CASSHKGLAGTGELFF. The chain joins TRBV23-1 to TRBJ2-2; 12 bases map to TRBD2. TRBV23-1 is marked as an open reading frame, function uncertain. Germline trimming cut 3 bases from V and 5 bases from J; bases unmatched to any gene: 4. The CDR3 has 16 residues.

Note on this clone: Other DNA variants within this sample encode the same CDR3. The V call is TRBV12-3 or TRBV12-4, the J call TRBJ2-7; tentatively, D is TRBD1 or TRBD2 (5 bases each). This CDR3 comprises 12 residues. Between the trimmed V and J ends, which lost 3 bases and 3 bases, there was a span of 6 bases. In DNA form, the CDR3 reads TGTGCCAGCAGTTTTGGGGGCTACGAGCAGTACTTC. Protein: CASSFGGYEQYF.

This CDR3 reads CASREWRLHSPLHF. Here the CDR3 DNA reads TGTGCCAGCAGGGAATGGAGGTTACATTCACCCCTCCACTTT. V and J are TRBV2 and TRBJ1-6; the D is unclear. Deletions cut 6 bases from V and 8 bases from J, with 14 bases between. Germline V CDR1 and CDR2: SNHLY, FYNNEI. This CDR3 contains 14 residues. The whole variable domain, filled in from reference TRBV2 and TRBJ1-6, reads EPEVTQTPSHQVTQMGQEVILRCVPISNHLYFYWYRQILGQKVEFLVSFYNNEISEKSEIFDDQFSVERPDGSNFTLKIRSTKLEDSAMYFCASREWRLHSPLHFGNGTRLTVT.

The chain combines TRBV6-5 with TRBJ1-6; D unresolved. This CDR3 has 13 amino acids. Germline assignment: CDR1 MNHEY and CDR2 SVGAGI. Deletions cut 6 bases from V and 10 bases from J, with 13 bases between. The CDR3 loop is CASRSGRWSPLHF. The CDR3 nucleotides are TGTGCCAGCAGATCCGGACGGTGGTCACCCCTCCACTTT.

The chain recombines TRBV7-2 with TRBJ2-7, with no clear D. There are 14 residues in the CDR3. Germline V gene sequence: CDR1 SGHTA, CDR2 FQGNSA. V was clipped by 4 bases and J by 3 bases, with 13 bases between them. The CDR3 spells CASSSPPIRYEQYF. The CDR3 coding sequence is TGTGCCAGCAGCTCACCCCCCATCCGCTACGAGCAGTACTTC.

DNA of the CDR3: TGTGCCAGCAGCTTGGCGGTAGTGAACACTGAAGCTTTCTTT. As protein: CASSLAVVNTEAFF. This rearrangement joins TRBV5-5 to TRBJ1-1; D unclear. CDR1 and CDR2 from the germline V gene are SGHKS and YYEKEE (reference sequence). CDR3 size: 14 residues. V lost 0 bases and J 0 bases, leaving 6 bases between the germline ends. The whole variable domain, remainder taken from reference TRBV5-5 and TRBJ1-1, is DAGVTQSPTHLIKTRGQQVTLRCSPISGHKSVSWYQQVLGQGPQFIFQYYEKEERGRGNFPDRFSARQFPNYSSELNVNALLLGDSALYLCASSLAVVNTEAFFGQGTRLTVV.

V usage is TRBV18 and J usage is TRBJ1-4, with D hard to call. Looked up from germline, CDR1 is KGHSH and CDR2 is LQKENI. This CDR3 comprises 16 residues. Trimming removed 2 bases from V and 7 bases from J, with 17 bases in between. In DNA form, the CDR3 reads TGTGCCAGCTCACCAGCTCGGGCCACCTCCAGTGAAAAACTGTTTTTT. This sequence encodes CASSPARATSSEKLFF. The variable domain in full, completed from reference TRBV18 and TRBJ1-4, reads NAGVMQNPRHLVRRRGQEARLRCSPMKGHSHVYWYRQLPEEGLKFMVYLQKENIIDESGMPKERFSAEFPKEGPSILRIQQVVRGDSAAYFCASSPARATSSEKLFFGSGTQLSVL.

This chain connects TRBV7-2 to TRBJ2-2; D gene unclear. Per the germline V gene, CDR1 is SGHTA and CDR2 is FQGNSA. This CDR3 has 14 amino acids. The germline V and J ends were trimmed by 1 base and 3 bases, with 6 bases remaining between them. Here the CDR3 reads CASSLGSYTGELFF. The CDR3 DNA follows: TGTGCCAGCAGCTTAGGCTCCTACACCGGGGAGCTGTTTTTT.

This chain links TRBV7-9 with TRBJ2-7; TRBD2 is a possible D gene (7 bases). This CDR3 spans 15 amino acids. V lost 6 bases, J lost 3 bases, and 18 bases lay in between. Germline CDR1 is SEHNR and CDR2 is FQNEAQ (reference sequence). CDR3 amino acids: CASSRGGLPFYEQYF. In DNA, the CDR3 is TGTGCCAGCAGTAGGGGGGGACTACCCTTCTACGAGCAGTACTTC.

The chain employs TRBV5-1 and TRBJ1-2, with D perhaps TRBD1 (6 bases). This CDR3 contains 14 residues. Germline CDR1 and CDR2: SGHRS and YFSETQ. V was trimmed by 0 bases and J by 6 bases, leaving 12 bases between them. The CDR3 nucleotides are TGCGCCAGCAGCTTGGAGGGGGTGGCGGATGGCTACACCTTC. It is translated as CASSLEGVADGYTF.

V is TRBV29-1 and J is TRBJ1-2; 8 positions agree with TRBD1. There are 14 residues in the CDR3. Germline loops: CDR1 SQVTM, CDR2 ANQGSEA. The J segment lost 8 bases and the V segment lost 0 bases, leaving 8 bases of the junction unmatched. CDR3 loop: CSVEDLRTGQGYTF. CDR3 nucleotides: TGCAGCGTTGAAGATCTTCGGACAGGGCAGGGCTACACCTTC. Filled out from reference TRBV29-1 and TRBJ1-2, the complete variable domain reads SAVISQKPSRDICQRGTSLTIQCQVDSQVTMMFWYRQQPGQSLTLIATANQGSEATYESGFVIDKFPISRPNLTFSTLTVSNMSPEDSSIYLCSVEDLRTGQGYTFGSGTRLTVV.

This CDR3 reads CASSLSGYSDNEQFF. For the CDR3, the DNA is TGTGCCAGCAGTTTATCCGGCTATAGTGACAATGAGCAGTTCTTC. The chain combines TRBV27 with TRBJ2-1; D unclear. Germline loops: CDR1 MNHEY, CDR2 SMNVEV (reference sequence). V lost 0 bases and J lost 5, with 11 bases in between. The CDR3 runs to 15 residues.

The V and J genes are TRBV9 and TRBJ2-7; 9 bases align to TRBD1. V dropped 4 bases and J dropped 5; count of bases not matched to a gene: 7. CDR3 size: 14 residues. In germline, CDR1 is SGDLS, CDR2 YYNGEE. The CDR3 is CASSSGTGYDEQYF. The CDR3 DNA follows: TGTGCCAGCAGCTCCGGGACAGGGTACGACGAGCAGTACTTC.

This CDR3 reads CASSRRTEETQYF. The CDR3 bases are TGCGCCAGCAGCAGGAGAACCGAAGAGACCCAGTACTTC. The chain combines TRBV5-1 with TRBJ2-5; no clear D gene. The germline V gene encodes CDR1 SGHRS and CDR2 YFSETQ. Deletions cut 4 bases from V and 3 bases from J, with 10 bases between. The CDR3 covers 13 residues.

The chain couples TRBV3-1 (or the pseudogene TRBV3-2) to TRBJ1-2; 7 nucleotides line up with TRBD1. V dropped 6 bases and J dropped 3; count of bases not matched to a gene: 7. The CDR3 runs 14 residues. Germline-derived CDR1 and CDR2 are LGHDT and YNNKEL (reference sequence). CDR3 sequence: CASRMTGSDYGYTF. The CDR3 region has the DNA TGTGCCAGCAGGATGACAGGGTCGGACTATGGCTACACCTTC.

The chain is built from TRBV6-5 and TRBJ2-7, with a tentative D call TRBD2 (5 bases). The CDR3 has 15 amino acids. The V end was cut by 0 bases, the J end by 1 base, with 10 bases between. The germline CDR1 and CDR2 sequences are MNHEY and SVGAGI. CDR3 bases: TGTGCCAGCAGTTACTCGCTAGCCGTGTCCTACGAGCAGTACTTC. Amino acid sequence: CASSYSLAVSYEQYF.

The J gene is TRBJ1-4, the V gene TRBV4-1, with no clear D. CDR1 and CDR2 (germline): MGHRA, YSYEKL. CDR3 length: 13 amino acids. V was clipped by 4 bases and J by 11 bases, with 14 bases between them. In DNA form, the CDR3 reads TGCGCCAGCAGCCCCAACCGGTATGGGAAACTGTTTTTT. Translating gives CASSPNRYGKLFF.

The chain combines TRBV6-6 with TRBJ1-1, with no clear D. Germline V lookup: CDR1 MNHNY, CDR2 SVGAGI (reference sequence). V was cut by 2 bases and J by 1 base, with 8 bases left in between. The CDR3 has 14 residues. The DNA for the CDR3 is TGTGCCAGCAGTTACGGCGAAGCGAACACTGAAGCTTTCTTT. As protein: CASSYGEANTEAFF.

A single count supports this clone. The chain combines TRBV30 with TRBJ2-1, with TRBD2 matching 12 bases. V shed 4 bases and J 4 bases; nucleotides not matched to a gene: 5. Germline CDR1 is GTSNPN and CDR2 is SVGIG (reference sequence). This CDR3 is built from 15 residues. For the CDR3, the DNA is TGTGCCTGGAACGCACTAGCGGGAGGATACAATGAGCAGTTCTTC. This gives the protein CAWNALAGGYNEQFF.